The entry below describes one T cell receptor (beta chain). Deletions cut 8 bases from V and 5 bases from J, with 15 bases between. CDR3 size: 14 residues. Germline loops: CDR1 SNHLY, CDR2 FYNNEI. This sample is drawn from a study of blood T cell repertoires in COVID-19. Whole-study context: Material from acute and convalescent COVID-19 was sourced from the United States, Italy and Spain. In each case, the material was cDNA or gDNA derived from T cells, B-cell-depleted T cells, or PBMCs.

In the source study's methods: Reference gene primers were amplified, and this amplification served to estimate nucleated cell counts. Sequenced by immunoSEQ multiplex PCR; TCRdb stores in-frame clones only, minus some. That table supplies the V and J calls and clone size; D and trimming were determined from the DNA. Of more than 45,000 clones listed, about 83% are singletons. The sample comprised peripheral blood. The rearrangement links TRBV2 to TRBJ1-4; maybe TRBD1 (6 bases). This sequence originates from a woman aged 55-70 years with acute or convalescent COVID-19. The chain's CDR3 is CASRTWGRNEKLFF. CDR3 bases: TGTGCCAGCCGTACATGGGGGCGAAATGAAAAACTGTTTTTT.